This T cell receptor beta chain was retrieved from a study of lymphopenia after photon versus proton radiotherapy. Study-level results: Post-nadir diversity loss with photons came from oligoclonal expansion, particularly CD8+ Temra cells. A bigger post-nadir fall in TCR diversity correlated inversely with survival time in deceased patients. Relative stability marked proton patients; photon patients lost diversity and naive cells. Only patients who died were analyzed for survival; proton advantage is unproven.

With respect to this clone: Its cognate antigen is unknown.

The V gene lost 3 bases and the J gene lost 1 base, with 12 bases spanning the gap. Germline V gene sequence: CDR1 MDHEN, CDR2 SYDVKM. The CDR3 totals 15 residues. TCRdb keeps only in-frame clones here, not all; method: immunoSEQ multiplex PCR. The sample lists tens of thousands of clones; around 90% were seen once. The chain uses TRBV28 and TRBJ1-2; weak D call: TRBD1 (6 bases). The sample consisted of peripheral blood, taken from a patient treated with photon-based radiotherapy. This sequence originates from a woman between 70 and 85 years old with pancreatic cancer. The CDR3 nucleotides are TGTGCCAGCAGTTTGGCCGGGGGCCTTAACTATGGCTACACCTTC. It translates to CASSLAGGLNYGYTF.